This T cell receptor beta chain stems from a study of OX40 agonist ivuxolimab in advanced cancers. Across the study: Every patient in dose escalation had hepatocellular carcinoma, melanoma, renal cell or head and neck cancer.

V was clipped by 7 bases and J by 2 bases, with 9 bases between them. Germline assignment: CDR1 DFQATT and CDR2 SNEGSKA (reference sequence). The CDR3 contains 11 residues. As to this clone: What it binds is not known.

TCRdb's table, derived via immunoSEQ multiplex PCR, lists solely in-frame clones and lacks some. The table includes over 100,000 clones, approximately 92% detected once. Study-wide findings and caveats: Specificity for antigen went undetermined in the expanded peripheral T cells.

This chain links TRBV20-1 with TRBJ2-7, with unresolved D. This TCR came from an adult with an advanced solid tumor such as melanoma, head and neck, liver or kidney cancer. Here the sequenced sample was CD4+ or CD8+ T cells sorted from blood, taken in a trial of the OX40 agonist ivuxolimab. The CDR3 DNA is TGCAGTGGCAGTTCCCCCTACGAGCAGTACTTC. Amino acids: CSGSSPYEQYF.